The 14 T cell receptor beta chains reported below all come from one sample, sequenced in a study of T cell responses to AZD1222 COVID-19 vaccine. This table comes from immunoSEQ multiplex PCR, and its TCRdb copy is limited to in-frame clones, with some not included. The sample lists around 270,000 clones; almost 95% were seen once. The source was peripheral blood, collected 28 days after the second AZD1222 dose. The origin of the receptors is an adult who received the AZD1222 COVID-19 vaccine.

The chain recombines TRBV12-3 or TRBV12-4 with TRBJ1-1; a weak D match, TRBD1 (6 bases). The CDR3 runs to 13 residues. With 5 bases removed from V and 7 bases from J, the gap between germline ends came to 14 bases. The CDR3 nucleotides read TGTGCCAGCAGTCCTGAGGGGACACATGAAGCTTTCTTT. Translation gives CASSPEGTHEAFF.

The chain recombines TRBV24-1 with TRBJ1-3; 8 nucleotides line up with TRBD1. Germline assignment: CDR1 KGHDR and CDR2 SFDVKD. This CDR3 is built from 15 residues. J gave up 3 bases and V 3 bases, and 3 bases lay outside the gene matches. This chain's CDR3 is CATSDNDRGGNTIYF. The CDR3 DNA reads TGTGCCACCAGTGATAACGACAGGGGTGGAAACACCATATATTTT.

This clone appeared a single time. The chain has TRBV24-1 and TRBJ1-1, with D possibly being TRBD1 (6 bases). Germline V gives CDR1 KGHDR, CDR2 SFDVKD. Trimming took off 4 bases at V and 3 bases at J, with 14 bases between the two ends. CDR3 length: 15 residues. The CDR3, as DNA: TGTGCCACCAGTGACTCTAAACAGGGTCACACTGAAGCTTTCTTT. Translated: CATSDSKQGHTEAFF.

In this sample, this clone turned up once. The chain couples TRBV2 to TRBJ1-2; D gene uncertain. Per germline, CDR1 SNHLY and CDR2 FYNNEI. This CDR3 is built from 12 residues. Trimming took off 8 bases at V and 8 bases at J, with 15 bases between the two ends. CDR3 nucleotide sequence: TGTGCCAGCGGATCCGATTCGGGAGGCTACACCTTC. Its protein is CASGSDSGGYTF.

The V and J genes are TRBV7-2 and TRBJ2-7, with D uncertain. Germline loops: CDR1 SGHTA, CDR2 FQGNSA. The CDR3 runs 11 residues. Trimming took off 5 bases at V and 3 bases at J, with 5 bases between the two ends. The CDR3 DNA sequence: TGTGCCAGCAGCACCTACTACGAGCAGTACTTC. It encodes CASSTYYEQYF.

The chain employs TRBV18 and TRBJ2-2, with D hard to call. The CDR3 is 16 amino acids. Germline CDR1 and CDR2: KGHSH and LQKENI. Trimming removed 1 base from V and 3 bases from J, with 12 bases in between. The CDR3 DNA sequence: TGTGCCAGCTCACCACGATCCGATGTGGACACCGGGGAGCTGTTTTTT. Residues: CASSPRSDVDTGELFF.

The J gene is TRBJ1-2, the V gene TRBV4-1; a weak D match, TRBD1 (6 bases). In germline, CDR1 is MGHRA, CDR2 YSYEKL. Trimming stripped 0 bases from V and 2 bases from J, with 13 bases between. CDR3 size: 16 residues. The CDR3: CASSQETDRRNYGYTF. The CDR3 DNA is TGCGCCAGCAGCCAAGAGACTGACAGGAGAAACTATGGCTACACCTTC.

The chain carries TRBV19 and TRBJ2-3, with D perhaps given as TRBD1 or TRBD2 (5 bases each). The CDR3 has 17 amino acids. Germline V CDR1 and CDR2: LNHDA, SQIVND (reference sequence). Trimming took 7 bases from V and 2 from J, leaving 22 bases between them. The CDR3 spells CASILYPVGEPTDTQYF. For the CDR3, the DNA is TGTGCCAGTATTCTATACCCAGTGGGGGAACCCACAGATACGCAGTATTTT.

This chain connects TRBV28 to TRBJ2-3; perhaps TRBD2 as D (5 bases). CDR1 is MDHEN, CDR2 SYDVKM, per germline. V was cut by 6 bases and J by 0 bases, with 10 bases left in between. The CDR3 is 14 residues long. CDR3: CASRMTTSTDTQYF. The DNA of the CDR3 is TGTGCCAGCAGGATGACTACTAGCACAGATACGCAGTATTTT.

The chain employs TRBV2 and TRBJ1-5; no reliable D call. Trimming took 1 base from V and 1 from J, leaving 2 bases between them. CDR1 and CDR2 from the germline V gene are SNHLY and FYNNEI. The CDR3 extends over 13 amino acids. This CDR3 reads CASSEGSNQPQHF. DNA of the CDR3: TGTGCCAGCAGTGAAGGGAGCAATCAGCCCCAGCATTTT.

The rearrangement uses TRBV2 and TRBJ2-3; 12 bases are shared with TRBD2. Trimming cost V 10 bases and J 6 bases; bases outside gene matches: 11. The CDR3 sequence is 15 residues long. Germline assignment: CDR1 SNHLY and CDR2 FYNNEI. CDR3 protein: CATAGLAGGPDTQYF. The CDR3 DNA sequence: TGTGCCACTGCCGGTCTAGCGGGGGGGCCCGATACGCAGTATTTT. Variable domain in full (rest from reference TRBV2 and TRBJ2-3): EPEVTQTPSHQVTQMGQEVILRCVPISNHLYFYWYRQILGQKVEFLVSFYNNEISEKSEIFDDQFSVERPDGSNFTLKIRSTKLEDSAMYFCATAGLAGGPDTQYFGPGTRLTVL.

The count of this clone is one. V is TRBV7-9 and J is TRBJ1-1, with TRBD1 identical over 7 bases. CDR1 is SEHNR and CDR2 is FQNEAQ in the germline V gene (reference sequence). Trimming cost V 3 bases and J 2 bases; bases outside gene matches: 3. The CDR3 length is 14 residues. As DNA, the CDR3 is TGTGCCAGCAGCTTCGGACAGGTTAACACTGAAGCTTTCTTT. This encodes CASSFGQVNTEAFF.

The chain is built from TRBV6-5 and TRBJ1-2, with 7 positions matching TRBD1. V lost 7 bases to trimming and J lost 4 bases; unmatched junction nucleotides: 6. The germline CDR1 and CDR2 sequences are MNHEY and SVGAGI. The CDR3 extends over 13 amino acids. DNA for the CDR3: TGTGCCAGCACCCCGGGACAGTTCTATGGCTACACCTTC. Translating gives CASTPGQFYGYTF.

This chain joins TRBV2 and TRBJ2-1; 7 nucleotides match TRBD2. In germline, CDR1 is SNHLY, CDR2 FYNNEI. V shed 6 bases, J shed 4 bases, and the junction held 9 bases outside the gene matches. The CDR3 totals 15 residues. DNA of the CDR3: TGTGCCAGCAGCCTCCGGGGGAGGGGTTACAATGAGCAGTTCTTC. This gives the protein CASSLRGRGYNEQFF. Drawing the rest from reference TRBV2 and TRBJ2-1, the complete variable domain is EPEVTQTPSHQVTQMGQEVILRCVPISNHLYFYWYRQILGQKVEFLVSFYNNEISEKSEIFDDQFSVERPDGSNFTLKIRSTKLEDSAMYFCASSLRGRGYNEQFFGPGTRLTVL.